Following are 20 T cell receptor beta chains from one sample sequenced in a study of cytomegalovirus exposure and HLA in healthy donors. Both 60 Vbeta primers and 13 Jbeta primers went into the PCR. Sequenced by immunoSEQ multiplex PCR; TCRdb stores in-frame clones only, minus some. The sample lists approximately 64,000 clones; roughly 73% were seen once. The sequenced sample consisted of PBMCs. Receptors were obtained from a male donor in good health and CMV-seropositive.

This chain joins TRBV19 and TRBJ2-3; 7 nucleotides agree with TRBD2. Germline-derived CDR1 and CDR2 are LNHDA and SQIVND (reference sequence). This CDR3 comprises 15 residues. J gave up 2 bases and V 6 bases, and 8 bases lay outside the gene matches. The CDR3 spells CASSSSGLDTDTQYF. The DNA for the CDR3 is TGTGCCAGTAGCTCCTCAGGACTAGACACAGATACGCAGTATTTT.

This chain uses TRBV7-2 with TRBJ1-2; 7 bases are shared with TRBD1. The junction had 7 bases not matched to a gene; V was cut back by 6 bases and J by 6 bases. CDR3 length equals 13 residues. The germline CDR1 and CDR2 sequences are SGHTA and FQGNSA. CDR3 sequence: CASRAAGGDGYTF. In DNA, the CDR3 is TGTGCCAGCAGGGCCGCAGGGGGTGATGGCTACACCTTC. The full variable domain, its missing parts supplied by reference TRBV7-2 and TRBJ1-2, is GAGVSQSPSNKVTEKGKDVELRCDPISGHTALYWYRQSLGQGLEFLIYFQGNSAPDKSGLPSDRFSAERTGGSVSTLTIQRTQQEDSAVYLCASRAAGGDGYTFGSGTRLTVV.

V and J are TRBV6-6 and TRBJ1-2; 11 bases align to TRBD1. Looked up from germline, CDR1 is MNHNY and CDR2 is SVGAGI (reference sequence). This CDR3 has 13 residues. Losses at the gene ends were 6 bases for V and 8 bases for J; bases not matched to a gene: 5. This CDR3 reads CASRPGQGEGYTF. The CDR3 DNA is TGTGCCAGCAGACCGGGACAGGGGGAAGGCTACACCTTC.

The chain is built from TRBV2 and TRBJ2-3, with a possible D match to TRBD2 (6 bases). The CDR3 sequence is 14 residues long. Trimming stripped 4 bases from V and 0 bases from J, with 8 bases between. Looked up from germline, CDR1 is SNHLY and CDR2 is FYNNEI. Here the CDR3 DNA reads TGTGCCAGCAGTGGACTAGGAAGCACAGATACGCAGTATTTT. It specifies CASSGLGSTDTQYF.

The chain couples TRBV5-1 to TRBJ1-1, with D perhaps TRBD1 (6 bases). V was cut by 3 bases and J by 1 base, with 16 bases left in between. This CDR3 is 16 amino acids long. Germline V gene sequence: CDR1 SGHRS, CDR2 YFSETQ. Here the CDR3 reads CASSSDPGTQNTEAFF. The CDR3 DNA follows: TGCGCCAGCAGCTCTGACCCCGGGACACAGAACACTGAAGCTTTCTTT.

The rearrangement joins TRBV9 to TRBJ2-3; TRBD2 matches at 9 bases. Germline V gene data show CDR1 as SGDLS and CDR2 as YYNGEE. The CDR3 extends over 19 amino acids. Trimming at V came to 0 bases and at J to 4 bases, leaving 15 bases not matched to a gene. The chain's CDR3 is CASSVAPWGGGVPSDTQYF. Here the CDR3 DNA reads TGTGCCAGCAGCGTAGCCCCATGGGGCGGGGGGGTGCCGTCAGATACGCAGTATTTT.

Only one count was recorded for this clone. The V gene is TRBV2, the J gene TRBJ1-5; perhaps TRBD1 as D (6 bases). The CDR3 is 15 amino acids. CDR1 and CDR2 (germline): SNHLY, FYNNEI. With 7 bases removed from V and 6 bases from J, the gap between germline ends came to 19 bases. The chain's CDR3 is CASMGAGGGFQPQHF. CDR3 coding DNA: TGTGCCAGCATGGGGGCTGGCGGGGGATTTCAGCCCCAGCATTTT.

The chain is built from TRBV19 and TRBJ1-1, with 7 bases aligning to TRBD1. V shed 5 bases, J shed 4 bases, and the junction held 10 bases outside the gene matches. CDR1 and CDR2 (germline): LNHDA, SQIVND (reference sequence). The CDR3 sequence is 15 residues long. CDR3 in DNA: TGTGCCAGTAGTCTCCGCCGACAGGGAGGCACTGAAGCTTTCTTT. Translation: CASSLRRQGGTEAFF.

This clone appeared once. The CDR3 DNA follows: TGTGCCAGCAGTGCATCGGGACAGGGATATGAGGTGGACACTGAAGCTTTCTTT. Encoded protein: CASSASGQGYEVDTEAFF. The gene calls are TRBV6-1 and TRBJ1-1; 9 bases map to TRBD1. CDR3 length: 18 residues. J was trimmed by 3 bases and V by 4 bases; bases with no gene match: 15. Germline V gene sequence: CDR1 MNHNS, CDR2 SASEGT.

The chain uses TRBV4-1 and TRBJ2-3; TRBD2 aligns across 7 bases. V was pared by 0 bases and J by 1 base, with 7 bases of the junction left unmatched. CDR3 size: 17 residues. The germline V gene encodes CDR1 MGHRA and CDR2 YSYEKL. The CDR3, as DNA: TGCGCCAGCAGCCAAGAGGGGGGGTGGGCCGGCACAGATACGCAGTATTTT. Translation: CASSQEGGWAGTDTQYF.

The rearrangement uses TRBV30 and TRBJ2-2; 8 positions agree with TRBD1. The germline V gene encodes CDR1 GTSNPN and CDR2 SVGIG (reference sequence). V trimming: 4 bases; J trimming: 4 bases; junction bases outside the gene matches: 11. The CDR3 runs to 16 residues. The CDR3 sequence: CAWTEGQGRSTGELFF. In DNA, the CDR3 is TGTGCCTGGACCGAAGGACAGGGAAGGTCCACCGGGGAGCTGTTTTTT.

Concerning this clone itself: Because it lacks the conserved phenylalanine or tryptophan at the end, this CDR3 is likely a read error. This chain joins TRBV6-6 and TRBJ1-6, with 7 bases lining up with TRBD1. This CDR3 comprises 12 residues. Per germline, CDR1 MNHNY and CDR2 SVGAGI (reference sequence). The CDR3 reads CAGSWTGEGLHS. As DNA, the CDR3 is TGTGCCGGCAGTTGGACAGGAGAGGGGCTCCACTCT.

This chain joins TRBV5-4 and TRBJ2-7; D is ambiguous. Trimming pared 4 bases from V and 6 bases from J, leaving 11 bases between. Per germline, CDR1 SGHNT and CDR2 YYREEE (reference sequence). The CDR3 loop spans 12 amino acids. Here the CDR3 DNA reads TGTGCCAGCAGCCTCGACGCAGGCGAGCAGTACTTC. Its protein product is CASSLDAGEQYF.

This chain joins TRBV5-1 and TRBJ2-3; D is unresolved. This CDR3 region has 15 residues. Germline V gives CDR1 SGHRS, CDR2 YFSETQ. Deletions cut 0 bases from V and 2 bases from J, with 10 bases between. CDR3 amino acids: CASSLEVGFTDTQYF. The CDR3 bases are TGCGCCAGCAGCTTGGAAGTCGGGTTCACAGATACGCAGTATTTT.

J is TRBJ2-6 and V is TRBV28; the match to TRBD1 covers 7 bases. The junction had 11 bases not matched to a gene; V was cut back by 5 bases and J by 19 bases. The length of the CDR3 is 12 residues. The germline CDR1 and CDR2 sequences are MDHEN and SYDVKM. CDR3 coding DNA: TGTGCCAGCAGTCCGGACAGGCGCCGTACCACTTTC. Amino acids: CASSPDRRRTTF.

The table lists this clone with a few counts. The chain employs TRBV19 and TRBJ2-3, with a possible D match to TRBD1 (6 bases). Trimming took off 4 bases at V and 1 base at J, with 9 bases between the two ends. CDR1 is LNHDA and CDR2 is SQIVND in the germline V gene (reference sequence). The CDR3 length is 14 residues. CDR3 DNA: TGTGCCAGTAGTAACTACAGGGGCACAGATACGCAGTATTTT. Amino acid sequence: CASSNYRGTDTQYF.

V and J are TRBV5-1 and TRBJ2-2; 9 bases match TRBD2. Germline-derived CDR1 and CDR2 are SGHRS and YFSETQ. This CDR3 comprises 16 residues. With V trimmed by 0 bases and J by 1 base, 1 base remained unmatched. CDR3 protein: CASSLELAGNTGELFF. The CDR3, as DNA: TGCGCCAGCAGCTTGGAACTAGCGGGGAACACCGGGGAGCTGTTTTTT.

A word on this clone: One junction end does not reproduce the germline sequence, and a read error may be involved. The rearrangement joins TRBV14 to TRBJ1-1, with D maybe TRBD1 (6 bases). The germline V gene encodes CDR1 SGHDN and CDR2 FVKESK. The CDR3 loop spans 12 amino acids. The DNA for the CDR3 is TGTGCCAGCAGCCAAGAGCGGGGGGCGGTGGTATTT. Translated: CASSQERGAVVF.

The gene calls are TRBV14 and TRBJ2-5; maybe TRBD2 (5 bases). The CDR3 sequence is 14 residues long. Between the trimmed V and J ends, which lost 2 bases and 4 bases, there was a span of 11 bases. Germline V gene lookup returns CDR1 SGHDN and CDR2 FVKESK. The CDR3 reads CASSQRRGAETQYF. The DNA of the CDR3 is TGTGCCAGCAGCCAAAGACGGGGAGCAGAGACCCAGTACTTC. Filled out from reference TRBV14 and TRBJ2-5, the complete variable domain reads EAGVTQFPSHSVIEKGQTVTLRCDPISGHDNLYWYRRVMGKEIKFLLHFVKESKQDESGMPNNRFLAERTGGTYSTLKVQPAELEDSGVYFCASSQRRGAETQYFGPGTRLLVL.

This chain joins TRBV18 and TRBJ2-3; D might be TRBD2 (5 bases). Looked up from germline, CDR1 is KGHSH and CDR2 is LQKENI. V lost 6 bases and J 0 bases, leaving 19 bases between the germline ends. The CDR3 runs to 17 residues. The CDR3 sequence: CASSPGTAGISTDTQYF. CDR3 coding DNA: TGTGCCAGCTCCCCAGGTACAGCCGGGATTAGCACAGATACGCAGTATTTT.